This TCR beta chain comes out of a study of shared clonotypes between healthy human individuals. Study processing details: Filtering differed for immunoSEQ, which gave only junction sequences without quality scores. Repertoires were generated with immunoSEQ multiplex PCR, while TCRdb's copy carries only in-frame clones and drops some. Clonal size and the V and J genes are those of that table, whereas D and trimming came from the DNA. The data contain over a million clones, 75% to 85% of them singletons. V gave up 4 bases and J gave up 3 bases; unmatched junction bases: 2. Germline V CDR1 and CDR2: SGHTA, FQGTGA. The CDR3 length is 13 residues. This clone was counted only a few times. Its antigen is as yet unknown. At the DNA level, this CDR3 is encoded by other sequences in the same sample as well. General study points: Memory subsets generally showed smaller estimated richness than naive subsets did.

Each sample came from a Caucasian adult donor living in Nashville, Tennessee. Sample: memory CD4+ T cells from PBMCs. Subset: CD45RA-negative fraction. The J gene is TRBJ1-1, the V gene TRBV7-3, with TRBD1 matching 7 bases. This clonotype originated in a young man in good health. Some clones in this sample may be carry-over from other donors' samples. The CDR3 sequence is CASSSQGDTEAFF. The CDR3 DNA follows: TGTGCCAGCAGCTCCCAGGGGGACACTGAAGCTTTCTTT.